The 2 T cell receptor beta chains below come from one sample, sequenced in a study of cytomegalovirus exposure and HLA in healthy donors. Use of 60 Vbeta and 13 Jbeta primers characterized the PCR. Generated by immunoSEQ multiplex PCR, the TCRdb table keeps only in-frame clones and is missing some. Seen here are around 120,000 clones, around 80% observed once, and the top ten hold roughly 5%. The sample comprised PBMCs. Source of these receptors: a female donor in good health and CMV-seropositive.

This clone was detected a few times. The chain uses TRBV7-9 and TRBJ2-2; 10 bases are a match to TRBD1. CDR1 and CDR2 (germline): SEHNR, FQNEAQ (reference sequence). J gave up 0 bases and V 5 bases, and 9 bases lay outside the gene matches. This CDR3 contains 18 residues. CDR3 region: CASSVPQTGGANTGELFF. In DNA, the CDR3 is TGTGCCAGCAGCGTACCACAGACAGGGGGCGCGAACACCGGGGAGCTGTTTTTT. Combining the CDR3 with reference TRBV7-9 and TRBJ2-2 gives the whole variable domain DTGVSQNPRHKITKRGQNVTFRCDPISEHNRLYWYRQTLGQGPEFLTYFQNEAQLEKSRLLSDRFSAERPKGSFSTLEIQRTEQGDSAMYLCASSVPQTGGANTGELFFGEGSRLTVL.

This clone occurred once. The germline gene is not matched at one end of the junction; a read error may be the cause. CDR3 sequence (DNA): TGTGCCAGCAGTCGCAGTCCCGGGACAGGGAGGGGTGGCTGCACCTTC. The encoded protein is CASSRSPGTGRGGCTF. V is TRBV28 and J is TRBJ1-2; TRBD1 aligns across 9 bases. The germline V gene has CDR1 MDHEN and CDR2 SYDVKM. This CDR3 is built from 16 residues.